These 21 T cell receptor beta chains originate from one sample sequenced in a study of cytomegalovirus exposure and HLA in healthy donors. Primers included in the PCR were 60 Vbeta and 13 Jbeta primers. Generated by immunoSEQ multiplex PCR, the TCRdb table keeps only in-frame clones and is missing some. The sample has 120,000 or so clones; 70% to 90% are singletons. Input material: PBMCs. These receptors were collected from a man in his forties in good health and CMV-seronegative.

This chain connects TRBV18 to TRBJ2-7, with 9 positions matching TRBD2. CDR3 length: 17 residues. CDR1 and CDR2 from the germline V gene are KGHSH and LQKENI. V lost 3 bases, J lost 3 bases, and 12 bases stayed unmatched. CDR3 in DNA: TGTGCCAGCTCACCTGCGTCCCCAGCGGGAGGAGGCTACGAGCAGTACTTC. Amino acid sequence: CASSPASPAGGGYEQYF.

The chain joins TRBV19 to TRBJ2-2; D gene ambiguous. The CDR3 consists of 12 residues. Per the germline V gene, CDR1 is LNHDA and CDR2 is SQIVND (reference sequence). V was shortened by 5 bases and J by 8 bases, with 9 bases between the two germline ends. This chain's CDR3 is CASSLDMGELFF. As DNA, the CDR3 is TGTGCCAGTAGTCTCGACATGGGGGAGCTGTTTTTT.

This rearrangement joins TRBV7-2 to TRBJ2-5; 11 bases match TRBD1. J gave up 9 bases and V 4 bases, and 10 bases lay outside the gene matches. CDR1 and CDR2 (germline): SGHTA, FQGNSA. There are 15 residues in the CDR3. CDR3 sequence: CASSSGTGGVLAQYF. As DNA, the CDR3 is TGTGCCAGCAGCTCCGGGACAGGGGGGGTTTTGGCCCAGTACTTC.

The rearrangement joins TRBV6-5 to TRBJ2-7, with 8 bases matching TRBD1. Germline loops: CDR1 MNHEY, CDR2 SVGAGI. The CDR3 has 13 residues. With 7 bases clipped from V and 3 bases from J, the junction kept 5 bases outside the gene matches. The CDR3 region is CASTPGGFYEQYF. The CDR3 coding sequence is TGTGCCAGCACCCCAGGGGGCTTCTACGAGCAGTACTTC.

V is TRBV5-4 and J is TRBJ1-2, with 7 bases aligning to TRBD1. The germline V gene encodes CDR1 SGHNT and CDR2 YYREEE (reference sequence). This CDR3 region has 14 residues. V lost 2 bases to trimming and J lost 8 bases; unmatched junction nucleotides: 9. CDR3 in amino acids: CASSFRDSTWGYTF. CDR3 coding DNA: TGTGCCAGCAGCTTCCGGGACAGCACTTGGGGCTACACCTTC.

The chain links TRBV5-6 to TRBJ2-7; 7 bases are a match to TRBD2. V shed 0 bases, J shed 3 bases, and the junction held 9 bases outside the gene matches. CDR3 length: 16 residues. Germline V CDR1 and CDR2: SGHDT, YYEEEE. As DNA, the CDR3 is TGTGCCAGCAGCTTGGCCGGCGAGGGAGGGTACTACGAGCAGTACTTC. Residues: CASSLAGEGGYYEQYF.

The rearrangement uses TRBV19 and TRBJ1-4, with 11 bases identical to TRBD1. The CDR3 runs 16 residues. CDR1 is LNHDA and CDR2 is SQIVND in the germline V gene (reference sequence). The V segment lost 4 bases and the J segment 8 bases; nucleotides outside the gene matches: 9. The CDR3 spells CASSTDPGQGDEKLFF. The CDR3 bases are TGTGCCAGTAGTACGGACCCGGGACAGGGGGACGAAAAACTGTTTTTT.

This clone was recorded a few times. CDR3 DNA sequence: TGTGCCAGCAGAGGGACAGGGAGCAATGAGCAGTTCTTC. This sequence encodes CASRGTGSNEQFF. The chain is built from TRBV25-1 and TRBJ2-1; 9 nucleotides agree with TRBD1. Germline CDR1 MGHDK, CDR2 SYGVNS. The J segment lost 6 bases and the V segment lost 6 bases, leaving 3 bases of the junction unmatched. The CDR3 is 13 amino acids.

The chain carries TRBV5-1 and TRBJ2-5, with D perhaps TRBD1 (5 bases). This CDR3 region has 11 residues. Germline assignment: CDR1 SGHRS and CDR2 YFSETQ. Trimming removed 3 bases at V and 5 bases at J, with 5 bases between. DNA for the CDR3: TGCGCCAGCAGCTCAGGGGAGACCCAGTACTTC. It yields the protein CASSSGETQYF.

Here the CDR3 DNA reads TGCAGCGTTGAGGAGGACCCTGGGAGGGACACTGAAGCTTTCTTT. The encoded protein is CSVEEDPGRDTEAFF. V and J are TRBV29-1 and TRBJ1-1, with D unresolved. CDR3 length: 15 residues. Germline V gives CDR1 SQVTM, CDR2 ANQGSEA. V dropped 3 bases and J dropped 3 bases, with 17 bases sitting between them.

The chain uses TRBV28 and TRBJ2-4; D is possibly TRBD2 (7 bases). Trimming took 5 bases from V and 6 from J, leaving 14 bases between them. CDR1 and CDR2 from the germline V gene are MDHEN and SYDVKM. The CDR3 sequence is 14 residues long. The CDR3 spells CASSSRGGGNIQYF. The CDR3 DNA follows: TGTGCCAGCAGTAGCAGGGGAGGGGGAAACATTCAGTACTTC.

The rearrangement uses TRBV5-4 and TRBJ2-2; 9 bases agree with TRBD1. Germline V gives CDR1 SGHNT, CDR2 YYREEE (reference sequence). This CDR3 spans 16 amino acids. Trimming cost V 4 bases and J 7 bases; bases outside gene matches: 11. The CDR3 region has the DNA TGTGCCAGCAGCCTCGGGACAGGGCGGATCATCGGGGAGCTGTTTTTT. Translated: CASSLGTGRIIGELFF. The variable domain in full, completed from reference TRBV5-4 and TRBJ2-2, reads ETGVTQSPTHLIKTRGQQVTLRCSSQSGHNTVSWYQQALGQGPQFIFQYYREEENGRGNFPPRFSGLQFPNYSSELNVNALELDDSALYLCASSLGTGRIIGELFFGEGSRLTVL.

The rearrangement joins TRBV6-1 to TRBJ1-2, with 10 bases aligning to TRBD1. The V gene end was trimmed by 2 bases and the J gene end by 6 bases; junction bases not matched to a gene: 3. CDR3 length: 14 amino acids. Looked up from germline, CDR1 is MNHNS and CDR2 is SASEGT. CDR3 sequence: CASSERTGGHGYTF. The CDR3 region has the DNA TGTGCCAGCAGTGAAAGGACAGGGGGGCATGGCTACACCTTC.

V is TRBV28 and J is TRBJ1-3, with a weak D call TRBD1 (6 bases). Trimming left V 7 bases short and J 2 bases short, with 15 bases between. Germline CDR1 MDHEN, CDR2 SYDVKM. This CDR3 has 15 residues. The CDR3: CASKGVGVAGNTIYF. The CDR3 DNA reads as TGTGCCAGCAAGGGGGTCGGCGTTGCTGGAAACACCATATATTTT.

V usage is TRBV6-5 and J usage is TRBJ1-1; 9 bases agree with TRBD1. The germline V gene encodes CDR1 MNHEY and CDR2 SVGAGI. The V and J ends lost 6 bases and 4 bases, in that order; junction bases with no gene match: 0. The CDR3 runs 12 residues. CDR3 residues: CASRTGGTEAFF. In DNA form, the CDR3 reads TGTGCCAGCAGGACAGGGGGCACTGAAGCTTTCTTT.

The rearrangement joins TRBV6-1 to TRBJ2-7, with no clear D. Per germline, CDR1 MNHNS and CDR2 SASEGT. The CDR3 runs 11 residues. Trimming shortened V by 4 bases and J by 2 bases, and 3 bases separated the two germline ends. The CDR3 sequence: CASSGAYEQYF. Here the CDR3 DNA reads TGTGCCAGCAGTGGAGCCTACGAGCAGTACTTC.

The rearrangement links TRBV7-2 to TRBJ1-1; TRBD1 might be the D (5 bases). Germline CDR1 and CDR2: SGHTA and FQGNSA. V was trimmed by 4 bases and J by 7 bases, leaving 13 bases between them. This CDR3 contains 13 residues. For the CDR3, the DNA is TGTGCCAGCAGCTCTCAGGGTTCTGGTGAAGCTTTCTTT. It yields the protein CASSSQGSGEAFF.

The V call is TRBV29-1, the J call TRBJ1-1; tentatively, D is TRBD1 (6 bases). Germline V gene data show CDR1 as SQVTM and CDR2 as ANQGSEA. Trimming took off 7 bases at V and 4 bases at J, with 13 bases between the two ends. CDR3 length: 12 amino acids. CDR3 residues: CSAGEGVTEAFF. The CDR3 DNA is TGCAGCGCTGGCGAGGGGGTCACTGAAGCTTTCTTT. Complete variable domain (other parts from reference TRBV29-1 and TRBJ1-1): SAVISQKPSRDICQRGTSLTIQCQVDSQVTMMFWYRQQPGQSLTLIATANQGSEATYESGFVIDKFPISRPNLTFSTLTVSNMSPEDSSIYLCSAGEGVTEAFFGQGTRLTVV.

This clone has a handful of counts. The CDR3 nucleotides read TGTGCCAGCAGCCACAAGACAAGCACTGAAGCTTTCTTT. Translated: CASSHKTSTEAFF. The chain combines TRBV14 with TRBJ1-1; D ambiguous. The CDR3 spans 13 residues. V was trimmed by 3 bases and J by 4 bases, leaving 9 bases between them. Germline CDR1 is SGHDN and CDR2 is FVKESK.

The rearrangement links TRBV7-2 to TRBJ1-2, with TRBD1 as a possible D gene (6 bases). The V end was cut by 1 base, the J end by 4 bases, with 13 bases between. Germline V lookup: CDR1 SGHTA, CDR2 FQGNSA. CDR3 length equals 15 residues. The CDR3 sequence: CASSLGVDRLYGYTF. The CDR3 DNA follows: TGTGCCAGCAGCTTAGGGGTCGACAGGCTCTATGGCTACACCTTC.

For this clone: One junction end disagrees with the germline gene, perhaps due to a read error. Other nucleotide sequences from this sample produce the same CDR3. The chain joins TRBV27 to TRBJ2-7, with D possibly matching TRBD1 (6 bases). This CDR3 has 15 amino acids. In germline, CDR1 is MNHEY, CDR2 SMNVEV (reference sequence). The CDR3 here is CARPRTDHFTYEQYF. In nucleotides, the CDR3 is TGTGCCAGACCCCGGACAGACCACTTCACCTACGAGCAATACTTC.